The T cell receptor beta chain described here comes from a study of cytomegalovirus exposure and HLA in healthy donors. The PCR contained 60 Vbeta and 13 Jbeta primers. Profiling relied on immunoSEQ multiplex PCR, and the TCRdb table lists in-frame clones only, not all of them. The sample holds fewer than 150,000 clones; 73% are singletons and the top ten take over 13%. Broader study findings: Later analysis placed DRB1 highest and HLA-C lowest in TCR association rates, which differed by HLA locus. Further analysis, carried out later, found HLA-associated TCR beta chains more clonally expanded than equally common other chains.

Turning to this clone: The antigen is not known.

This CDR3 contains 13 residues. V dropped 5 bases and J dropped 4 bases, with 12 bases sitting between them. Germline V gene sequence: CDR1 SGHNT, CDR2 YYREEE (reference sequence). The chain uses TRBV5-4 and TRBJ1-2; no clear D. Sequenced sample: PBMCs. This sequence was found in a human donor in good health. The CDR3 DNA sequence: TGTGCCAGCAGACCACAGTCCCTCTATGGCTACACCTTC. Its translation is CASRPQSLYGYTF. The variable domain in full, completed from reference TRBV5-4 and TRBJ1-2, reads ETGVTQSPTHLIKTRGQQVTLRCSSQSGHNTVSWYQQALGQGPQFIFQYYREEENGRGNFPPRFSGLQFPNYSSELNVNALELDDSALYLCASRPQSLYGYTFGSGTRLTVV.